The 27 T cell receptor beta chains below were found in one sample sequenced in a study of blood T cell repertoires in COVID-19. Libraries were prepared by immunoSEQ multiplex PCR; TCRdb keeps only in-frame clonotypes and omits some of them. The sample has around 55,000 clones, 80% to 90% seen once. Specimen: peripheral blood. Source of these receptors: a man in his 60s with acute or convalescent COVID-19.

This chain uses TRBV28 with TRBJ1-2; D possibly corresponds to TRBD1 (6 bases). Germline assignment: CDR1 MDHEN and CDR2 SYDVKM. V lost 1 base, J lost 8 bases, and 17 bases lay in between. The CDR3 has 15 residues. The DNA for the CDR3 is TGTGCCAGCAGTTTATTGCAGGGGCCCTCGGAGGGCTACACCTTC. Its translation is CASSLLQGPSEGYTF.

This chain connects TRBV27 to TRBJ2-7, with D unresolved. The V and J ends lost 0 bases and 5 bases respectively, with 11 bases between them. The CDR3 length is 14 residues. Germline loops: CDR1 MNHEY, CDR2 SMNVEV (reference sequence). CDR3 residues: CASSLSGSPHEQYF. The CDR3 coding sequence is TGTGCCAGCAGTTTATCGGGCAGCCCCCACGAGCAGTACTTC.

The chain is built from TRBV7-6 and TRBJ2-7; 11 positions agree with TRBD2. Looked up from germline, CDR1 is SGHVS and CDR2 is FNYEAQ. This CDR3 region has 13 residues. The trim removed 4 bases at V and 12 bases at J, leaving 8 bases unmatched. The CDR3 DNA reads TGTGCCAGCAGCTCCGGACTAGCGGGTTCGGTGTACTTC. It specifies CASSSGLAGSVYF. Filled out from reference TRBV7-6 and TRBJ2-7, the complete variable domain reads GAGVSQSPRYKVTKRGQDVALRCDPISGHVSLYWYRQALGQGPEFLTYFNYEAQQDKSGLPNDRFSAERPEGSISTLTIQRTEQRDSAMYRCASSSGLAGSVYFGPGTRLTVT.

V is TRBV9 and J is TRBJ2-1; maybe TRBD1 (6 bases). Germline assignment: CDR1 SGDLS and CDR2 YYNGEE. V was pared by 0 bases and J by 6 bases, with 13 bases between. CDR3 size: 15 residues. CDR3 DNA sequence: TGTGCCAGCAGCGTAGTGGTGGGACAAATCAATGAGCAGTTCTTC. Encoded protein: CASSVVVGQINEQFF.

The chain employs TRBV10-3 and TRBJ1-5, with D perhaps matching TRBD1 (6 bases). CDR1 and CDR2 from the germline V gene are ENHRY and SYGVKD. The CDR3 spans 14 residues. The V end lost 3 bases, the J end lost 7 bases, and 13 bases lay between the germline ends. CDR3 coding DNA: TGTGCCATCAGTGAAACGCAGGGGTACCAGCCCCAGCATTTT. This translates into CAISETQGYQPQHF.

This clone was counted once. DNA for the CDR3: TGTGCCAGCAGTGTTCAGGGGACTAGCGGGGCGACCTACGAGCAGTACTTC. Its translation is CASSVQGTSGATYEQYF. This chain uses TRBV7-2 with TRBJ2-7, with 13 nucleotides matching TRBD2. CDR1 SGHTA and CDR2 FQGNSA come from the germline V gene. With V trimmed by 6 bases and J by 2 bases, 10 bases remained unmatched. This CDR3 is 17 amino acids long.

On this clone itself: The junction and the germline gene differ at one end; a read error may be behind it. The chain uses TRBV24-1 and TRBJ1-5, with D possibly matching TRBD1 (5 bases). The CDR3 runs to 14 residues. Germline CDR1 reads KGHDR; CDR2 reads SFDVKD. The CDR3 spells CAASPQGYNQPQHF. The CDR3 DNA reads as TGTGCCGCCAGCCCCCAGGGATACAATCAGCCCCAGCATTTT.

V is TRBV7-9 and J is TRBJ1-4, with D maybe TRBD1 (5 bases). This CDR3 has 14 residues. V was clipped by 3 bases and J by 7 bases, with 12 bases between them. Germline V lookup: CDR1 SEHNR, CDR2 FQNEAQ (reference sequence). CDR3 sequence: CASSLEGGTEKLFF. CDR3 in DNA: TGTGCCAGCAGCTTGGAGGGTGGGACTGAAAAACTGTTTTTT.

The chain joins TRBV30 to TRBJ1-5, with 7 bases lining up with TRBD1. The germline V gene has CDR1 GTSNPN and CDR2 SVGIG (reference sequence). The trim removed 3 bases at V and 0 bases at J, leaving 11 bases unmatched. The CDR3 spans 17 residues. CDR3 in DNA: TGTGCCTGGAGCCGGGGTGGAGGGGGCCCTAGCAATCAGCCCCAGCATTTT. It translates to CAWSRGGGGPSNQPQHF.

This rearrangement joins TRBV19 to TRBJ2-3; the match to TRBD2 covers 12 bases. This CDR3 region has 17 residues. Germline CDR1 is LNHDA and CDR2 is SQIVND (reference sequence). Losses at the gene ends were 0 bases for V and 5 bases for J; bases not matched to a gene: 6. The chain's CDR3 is CASSIELAGGGGDTQYF. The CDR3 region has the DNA TGTGCCAGTAGTATAGAACTAGCGGGAGGAGGAGGAGATACGCAGTATTTT. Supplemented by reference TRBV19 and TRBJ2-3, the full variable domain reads DGGITQSPKYLFRKEGQNVTLSCEQNLNHDAMYWYRQDPGQGLRLIYYSQIVNDFQKGDIAEGYSVSREKKESFPLTVTSAQKNPTAFYLCASSIELAGGGGDTQYFGPGTRLTVL.

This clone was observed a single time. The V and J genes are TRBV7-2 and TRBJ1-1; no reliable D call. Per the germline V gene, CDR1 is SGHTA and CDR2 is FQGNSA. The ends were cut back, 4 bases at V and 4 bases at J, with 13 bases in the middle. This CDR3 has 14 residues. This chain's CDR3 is CASSSMIRGTEAFF. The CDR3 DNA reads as TGTGCCAGCAGCTCCATGATTAGAGGCACTGAAGCTTTCTTT.

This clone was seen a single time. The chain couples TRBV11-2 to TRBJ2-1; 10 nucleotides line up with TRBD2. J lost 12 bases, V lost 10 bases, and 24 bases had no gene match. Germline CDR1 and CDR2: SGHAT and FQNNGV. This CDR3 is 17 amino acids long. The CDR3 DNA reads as TGTGCCACCGAGTACTCCTCCGGGCTAGCGGGAGCCCGGGGGCAGTTCTTC. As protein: CATEYSSGLAGARGQFF.

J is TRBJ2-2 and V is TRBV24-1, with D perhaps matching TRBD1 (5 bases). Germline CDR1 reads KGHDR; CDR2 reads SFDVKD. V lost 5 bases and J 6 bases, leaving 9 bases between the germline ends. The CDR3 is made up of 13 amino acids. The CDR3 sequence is CATSGAGSGELFF. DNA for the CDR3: TGTGCCACCAGTGGAGCAGGGTCCGGGGAGCTGTTTTTT.

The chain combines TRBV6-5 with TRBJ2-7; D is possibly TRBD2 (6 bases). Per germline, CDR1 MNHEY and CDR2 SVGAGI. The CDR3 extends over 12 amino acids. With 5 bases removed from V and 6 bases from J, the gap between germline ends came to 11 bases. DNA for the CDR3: TGTGCCAGCAGTATCGGGACTTCCGAGCAGTACTTC. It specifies CASSIGTSEQYF.

The CDR3 spells CASSLASGLLAGGQETQYF. CDR3 DNA: TGTGCCAGCAGCTTGGCCAGTGGGTTACTAGCGGGAGGCCAAGAGACCCAGTACTTC. The rearrangement joins TRBV5-6 to TRBJ2-5; 12 nucleotides align to TRBD2. J gave up 1 base and V 0 bases, and 10 bases lay outside the gene matches. The CDR3 contains 19 residues. Germline V gene lookup returns CDR1 SGHDT and CDR2 YYEEEE.

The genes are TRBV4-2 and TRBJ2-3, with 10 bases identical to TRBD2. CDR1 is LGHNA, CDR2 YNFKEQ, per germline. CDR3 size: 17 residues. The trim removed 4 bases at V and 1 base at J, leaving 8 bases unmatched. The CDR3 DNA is TGTGCCAGCAGCCTCGGACTAGCGGTTAGGGGCACAGATACGCAGTATTTT. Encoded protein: CASSLGLAVRGTDTQYF.

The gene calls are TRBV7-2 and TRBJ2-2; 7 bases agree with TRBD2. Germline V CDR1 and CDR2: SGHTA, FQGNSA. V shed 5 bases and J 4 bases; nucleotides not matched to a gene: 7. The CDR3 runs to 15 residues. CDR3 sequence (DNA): TGTGCCAGCAGCCCTACCTGGGGGGGCACCGGGGAGCTGTTTTTT. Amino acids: CASSPTWGGTGELFF.

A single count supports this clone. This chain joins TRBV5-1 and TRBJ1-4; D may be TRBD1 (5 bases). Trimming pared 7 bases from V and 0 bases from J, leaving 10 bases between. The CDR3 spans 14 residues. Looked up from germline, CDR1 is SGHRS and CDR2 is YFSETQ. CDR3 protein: CASRQGATNEKLFF. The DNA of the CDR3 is TGCGCCAGCCGGCAGGGTGCAACTAATGAAAAACTGTTTTTT.

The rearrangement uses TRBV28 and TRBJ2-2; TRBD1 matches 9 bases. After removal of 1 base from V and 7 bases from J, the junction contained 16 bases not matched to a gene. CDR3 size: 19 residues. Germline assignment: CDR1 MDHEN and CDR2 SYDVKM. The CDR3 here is CASSLSYGGQGFVGGELFF. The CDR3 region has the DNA TGTGCCAGCAGTTTATCGTACGGGGGACAGGGTTTTGTTGGCGGGGAGCTGTTTTTT.

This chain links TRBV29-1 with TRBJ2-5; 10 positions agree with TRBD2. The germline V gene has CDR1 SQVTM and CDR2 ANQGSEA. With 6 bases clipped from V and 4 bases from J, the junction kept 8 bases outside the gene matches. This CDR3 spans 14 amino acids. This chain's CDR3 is CSVTTSGITETQYF. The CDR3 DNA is TGCAGCGTCACAACTAGCGGGATCACAGAGACCCAGTACTTC.

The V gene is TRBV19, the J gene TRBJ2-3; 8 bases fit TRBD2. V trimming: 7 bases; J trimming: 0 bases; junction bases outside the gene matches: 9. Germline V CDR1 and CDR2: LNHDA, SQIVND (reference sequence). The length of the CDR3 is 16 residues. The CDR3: CASTLSGVTSTDTQYF. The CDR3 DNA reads TGTGCCAGTACCCTTAGCGGGGTAACTAGCACAGATACGCAGTATTTT.

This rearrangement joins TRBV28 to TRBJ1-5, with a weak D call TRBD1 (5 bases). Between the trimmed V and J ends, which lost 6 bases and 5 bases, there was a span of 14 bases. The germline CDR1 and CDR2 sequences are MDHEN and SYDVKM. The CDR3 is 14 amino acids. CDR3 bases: TGTGCCAGCAGGACTGCCGCGGGGCATCAGCCCCAGCATTTT. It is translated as CASRTAAGHQPQHF.

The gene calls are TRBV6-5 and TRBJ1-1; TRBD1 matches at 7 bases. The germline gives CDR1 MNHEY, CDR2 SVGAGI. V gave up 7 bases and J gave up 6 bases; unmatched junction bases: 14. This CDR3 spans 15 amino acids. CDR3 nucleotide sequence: TGTGCCAGCACCCCCGTGACAGGGCGGTTCGCTGAAGCTTTCTTT. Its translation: CASTPVTGRFAEAFF.

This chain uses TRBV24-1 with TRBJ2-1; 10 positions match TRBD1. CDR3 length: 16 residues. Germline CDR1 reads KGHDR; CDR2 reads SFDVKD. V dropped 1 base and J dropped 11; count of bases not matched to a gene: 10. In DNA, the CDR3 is TGTGCCACCAGTGATTTCGGGACAGGGGCTGAAATGAAGCAGTTCTTC. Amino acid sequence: CATSDFGTGAEMKQFF.

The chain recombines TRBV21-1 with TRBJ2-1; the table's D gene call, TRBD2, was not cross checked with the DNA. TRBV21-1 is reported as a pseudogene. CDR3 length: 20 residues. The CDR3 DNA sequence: TGTGCCAGCAGCCTAACGCCCGGGACTAGCGGGAAGAGCTCCTACAATGAGCAGTTCTTC. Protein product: CASSLTPGTSGKSSYNEQFF.

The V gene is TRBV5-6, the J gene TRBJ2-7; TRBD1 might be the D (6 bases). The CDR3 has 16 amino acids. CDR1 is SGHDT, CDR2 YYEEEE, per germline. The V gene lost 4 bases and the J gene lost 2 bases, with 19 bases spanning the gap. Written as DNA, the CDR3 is TGTGCCAGCAGCACCGACCCGACAGGTTTAACCTACGAGCAGTACTTC. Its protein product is CASSTDPTGLTYEQYF.

The CDR3 DNA reads TGTGCCAGCAGCTTCGGTCAGGGTAACTACAATGAGCAGTTCTTC. This translates into CASSFGQGNYNEQFF. V gene TRBV7-2 combines with J gene TRBJ2-1; TRBD1 might be the D (5 bases). Germline values: CDR1 SGHTA, CDR2 FQGNSA. Trimming took 3 bases from V and 3 from J, leaving 12 bases between them. The CDR3 runs 15 residues.